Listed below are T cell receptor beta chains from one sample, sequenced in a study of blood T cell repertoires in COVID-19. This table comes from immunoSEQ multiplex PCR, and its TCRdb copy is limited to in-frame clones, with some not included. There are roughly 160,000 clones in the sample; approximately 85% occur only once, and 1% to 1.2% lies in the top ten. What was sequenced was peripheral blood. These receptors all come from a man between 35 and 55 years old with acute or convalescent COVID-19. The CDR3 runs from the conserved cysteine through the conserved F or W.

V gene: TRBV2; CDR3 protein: CASGSGLLGYGYTF
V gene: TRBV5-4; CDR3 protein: CASSGDIGGYGYTF
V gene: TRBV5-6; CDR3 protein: CASSFWTLPGGYTF
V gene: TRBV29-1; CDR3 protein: CSVSPFSGTGNTEAFF
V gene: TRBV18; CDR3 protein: CASSPPEGAGYTF
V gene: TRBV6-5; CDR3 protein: CASSAGTGGNTEAFF
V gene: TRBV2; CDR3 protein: CASSSTSGGWDEQFF
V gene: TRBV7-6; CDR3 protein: CASSPPSVLAGLYEQYF
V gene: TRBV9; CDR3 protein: CASSVGARGTGGYNEQFF
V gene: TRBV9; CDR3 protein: CASSPPLANTIYF
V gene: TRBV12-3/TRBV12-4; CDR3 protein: CASSFGPRQPQHF
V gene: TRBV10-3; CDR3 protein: CAISELGADYGYTF
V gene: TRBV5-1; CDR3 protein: CASTPGGAEETQYF
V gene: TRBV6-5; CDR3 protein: CASSAQGGSYEQYF
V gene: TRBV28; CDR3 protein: CAILGARDTGELFF
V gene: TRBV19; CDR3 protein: CASSASGTGFNYGYTF
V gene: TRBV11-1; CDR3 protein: CASSGGRRTGGEKLFF
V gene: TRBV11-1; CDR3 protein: CASSLGGGSTDTQYF
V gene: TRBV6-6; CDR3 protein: CASKKDSITEAFF
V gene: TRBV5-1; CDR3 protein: CASSLAAEGASGYTF
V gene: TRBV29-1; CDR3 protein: CSASGGGYGYTF